The 22 T cell receptor beta chains below were found in one sample sequenced in a study of T cell responses to AZD1222 COVID-19 vaccine (dated by TCRdb to the early 2020s). Receptor amplification or capture employed the immunoSEQ multiplex PCR assay. TCRdb provides this immuneACCESS table in a form limited to in-frame rearrangements. Some clones are lacking; in checked studies, under half of them reflect an unresolved V gene, and why the rest are absent is not known. A total of roughly 200,000 clones appear in this sample, 90% to 95% of them only once. The leading ten clones occupy about 3.5% of the sample. The label giving this sample's time point can be read as: about 28 days (+/-7) after the second vaccine dose. Here the sequenced sample was peripheral blood, taken 28 days after the second AZD1222 dose. These receptors all stem from an adult who received the AZD1222 COVID-19 vaccine.

This chain joins TRBV12-5 and TRBJ2-3, with D hard to call. V lost 5 bases and J lost 4, with 19 bases in between. The CDR3 extends over 16 amino acids. The germline CDR1 and CDR2 sequences are LGHNT and FRNRAP. The CDR3 region has the DNA TGTGCTAGTGGTGCCCTCCAATATGGACCAGCAGATACGCAGTATTTT. The encoded protein is CASGALQYGPADTQYF.

The V and J genes are TRBV30 and TRBJ2-1; D might be TRBD1 (6 bases). The CDR3 has 12 residues. Between the trimmed V and J ends, which lost 4 bases and 9 bases, there was a span of 13 bases. Germline CDR1 and CDR2: GTSNPN and SVGIG (reference sequence). This CDR3 reads CAWKRTEGEQFF. The CDR3 DNA reads as TGTGCCTGGAAACGGACAGAAGGTGAGCAGTTCTTC. Combining the CDR3 with reference TRBV30 and TRBJ2-1 gives the whole variable domain SQTIHQWPATLVQPVGSPLSLECTVEGTSNPNLYWYRQAAGRGLQLLFYSVGIGQISSEVPQNLSASRPQDRQFILSSKKLLLSDSGFYLCAWKRTEGEQFFGPGTRLTVL.

The V and J genes are TRBV10-3 and TRBJ1-1, with D unclear. CDR1 and CDR2 from the germline V gene are ENHRY and SYGVKD. V was cut by 10 bases and J by 0 bases, with 12 bases left in between. The CDR3 length is 13 residues. The CDR3, as DNA: TGTGCCACCCAACATTCCCTGAACACTGAAGCTTTCTTT. Encoded protein: CATQHSLNTEAFF.

The V call is TRBV7-8, the J call TRBJ1-2, with TRBD1 as a possible D gene (5 bases). Per the germline V gene, CDR1 is SGHVS and CDR2 is FQNEAQ. The V and J ends lost 1 base and 8 bases respectively, with 14 bases between them. The CDR3 is made up of 14 amino acids. For the CDR3, the DNA is TGTGCCAGCAGCTTAGGTAGCAGGGAGGGCGGCTACACCTTC. It specifies CASSLGSREGGYTF.

The chain carries TRBV4-1 and TRBJ2-2, with 7 bases identical to TRBD2. CDR1 and CDR2 from the germline V gene are MGHRA and YSYEKL. V shed 1 base and J 2 bases; nucleotides not matched to a gene: 10. The CDR3 spans 18 residues. Here the CDR3 reads CASSQAQVLAQNTGELFF. In DNA form, the CDR3 reads TGCGCCAGCAGCCAAGCTCAGGTACTAGCGCAAAACACCGGGGAGCTGTTTTTT.

J is TRBJ2-3 and V is TRBV6-4; D remains unclear. The CDR3 length is 13 residues. Germline-derived CDR1 and CDR2 are MRHNA and SNTAGT. Trimming pared 0 bases from V and 2 bases from J, leaving 3 bases between. CDR3 protein: CASSDSNTDTQYF. CDR3 DNA: TGTGCCAGCAGTGACTCAAACACAGATACGCAGTATTTT.

CDR3 sequence (DNA): TGTGCCACCAGTCAGATCCGCAATCAGCCCCAGCATTTT. Translation gives CATSQIRNQPQHF. The chain has TRBV15 and TRBJ1-5; D remains ambiguous. The CDR3 contains 13 residues. V was trimmed by 6 bases and J by 2 bases, leaving 8 bases between them. Germline CDR1 and CDR2: LNHNV and YYDKDF (reference sequence).

For the CDR3, the DNA is TGTGCCACCAGCAGAGGGGCCCCTCTGGGCGGCTACACCTTC. It yields the protein CATSRGAPLGGYTF. The rearrangement links TRBV15 to TRBJ1-2; the D is unclear. V was pared by 1 base and J by 8 bases, with 14 bases between. Germline assignment: CDR1 LNHNV and CDR2 YYDKDF (reference sequence). CDR3 size: 14 residues.

V usage is TRBV23-1 and J usage is TRBJ2-3; 7 bases agree with TRBD1. Being an ORF, TRBV23-1 has a function that is uncertain. CDR3 size: 16 residues. V was pared by 8 bases and J by 2 bases, with 13 bases of the junction left unmatched. Here the CDR3 DNA reads TGCGCCAGCGGAAAGCCCGGACAGGCCGACACAGATACGCAGTATTTT. This sequence encodes CASGKPGQADTDTQYF.

The chain couples TRBV28 to TRBJ2-7; 9 nucleotides line up with TRBD2. CDR1 is MDHEN and CDR2 is SYDVKM in the germline V gene. This CDR3 comprises 14 residues. V shed 6 bases, J shed 3 bases, and the junction held 6 bases outside the gene matches. CDR3 sequence: CASSRLAGRYEQYF. The CDR3 coding sequence is TGTGCCAGCAGCCGTCTAGCGGGGCGCTACGAGCAGTACTTC.

The CDR3 sequence is CASSRTSIPSASSSGPRAQYF. The CDR3 nucleotides read TGTGCCAGCAGCAGGACATCCATACCGTCTGCGTCGTCTAGCGGGCCTCGGGCCCAGTACTTC. The rearrangement uses TRBV2 and TRBJ2-5; 8 bases are shared with TRBD2. Germline CDR1 reads SNHLY; CDR2 reads FYNNEI. The CDR3 sequence is 21 residues long. The V and J ends lost 6 bases and 9 bases, in that order; junction bases with no gene match: 33.

This clone is a singleton in its sample. The chain has TRBV5-6 and TRBJ1-5, with TRBD1 as a possible D gene (6 bases). The CDR3 consists of 18 residues. Germline V gives CDR1 SGHDT, CDR2 YYEEEE. The V and J ends lost 0 bases and 4 bases respectively, with 20 bases between them. The CDR3 reads CASSLGGPGSGPNQPQHF. As DNA, the CDR3 is TGTGCCAGCAGCTTGGGGGGGCCCGGCTCTGGCCCTAATCAGCCCCAGCATTTT.

This clone occurred a few times. CDR3 amino acids: CASSELSGSTDTQYF. CDR3 nucleotides: TGCGCCAGCAGTGAGTTGAGCGGGAGCACAGATACGCAGTATTTT. V is TRBV10-1 and J is TRBJ2-3; TRBD2 is a possible D gene (6 bases). The V end lost 1 base, the J end lost 0 bases, and 8 bases lay between the germline ends. Germline V CDR1 and CDR2: WNHNN, SYGVQD (reference sequence). The CDR3 spans 15 residues.

The chain carries TRBV7-9 and TRBJ2-7; 8 positions agree with TRBD2. The germline CDR1 and CDR2 sequences are SEHNR and FQNEAQ (reference sequence). Trimming at V came to 3 bases and at J to 6 bases, leaving 4 bases not matched to a gene. CDR3 size: 13 residues. CDR3 protein: CASSFGLAFEQYF. In nucleotides, the CDR3 is TGTGCCAGCAGCTTCGGACTAGCCTTCGAGCAGTACTTC.

This sequence joins TRBV5-1 and TRBJ1-6; 8 nucleotides align to TRBD1. Germline V gene data show CDR1 as SGHRS and CDR2 as YFSETQ. The CDR3 consists of 14 residues. Trimming took 2 bases from V and 7 from J; bases not matched to a gene: 2. The chain's CDR3 is CASSLQGENSPLHF. The CDR3 nucleotides are TGCGCCAGCAGCTTACAGGGGGAAAATTCACCCCTCCACTTT.

The chain is built from TRBV24-1 and TRBJ1-5; D is unresolved. The V gene lost 5 bases and the J gene lost 3 bases, with 7 bases spanning the gap. There are 13 residues in the CDR3. Germline V gene data show CDR1 as KGHDR and CDR2 as SFDVKD. The CDR3 nucleotides are TGTGCCACCAGTGCCAGGTCCAATCAGCCCCAGCATTTT. Protein: CATSARSNQPQHF.

The V and J genes are TRBV16 and TRBJ2-1; 7 bases map to TRBD1. Unmatched junction bases numbered 5, after V lost 3 bases and J lost 0 bases. Germline V gives CDR1 KGHSY, CDR2 FQNENV. This CDR3 region has 16 residues. CDR3 sequence reads: CASSHPGQSSYNEQFF. The CDR3 DNA sequence: TGTGCCAGCAGCCACCCGGGACAGAGCTCCTACAATGAGCAGTTCTTC. The full variable domain, completed using reference TRBV16 and TRBJ2-1, is GEEVAQTPKHLVRGEGQKAKLYCAPIKGHSYVFWYQQVLKNEFKFLISFQNENVFDETGMPKERFSAKCLPNSPCSLEIQATKLEDSAVYFCASSHPGQSSYNEQFFGPGTRLTVL.

Written as DNA, the CDR3 is TGTGCCAGCAGTCTCCGGGGCCTAGGTGGTTCACCCCTCCACTTT. This codes for CASSLRGLGGSPLHF. The rearrangement links TRBV27 to TRBJ1-6; tentative D call: TRBD1 (5 bases). The germline V and J ends were trimmed by 5 bases and 9 bases, with 17 bases remaining between them. Germline V gene lookup returns CDR1 MNHEY and CDR2 SMNVEV (reference sequence). The CDR3 length is 15 residues.

The chain combines TRBV7-9 with TRBJ2-7; perhaps D is TRBD1 or TRBD2 (6 bases each). Germline loops: CDR1 SEHNR, CDR2 FQNEAQ (reference sequence). Trimming cost V 0 bases and J 6 bases, with 15 bases left between them. The CDR3 consists of 15 residues. This CDR3 reads CASSLAGGLKGEQYF. CDR3 bases: TGTGCCAGCAGCTTAGCCGGGGGCCTAAAGGGCGAGCAGTACTTC. The complete variable domain, with remaining parts taken from reference TRBV7-9 and TRBJ2-7, reads DTGVSQNPRHKITKRGQNVTFRCDPISEHNRLYWYRQTLGQGPEFLTYFQNEAQLEKSRLLSDRFSAERPKGSFSTLEIQRTEQGDSAMYLCASSLAGGLKGEQYFGPGTRLTVT.

CDR3 sequence: CASSPRLAGAVHNEQFF. The CDR3 region has the DNA TGTGCCAGCTCACCACGTTTGGCAGGAGCCGTTCACAATGAGCAGTTCTTC. The rearrangement links TRBV18 to TRBJ2-1; D gene ambiguous. V was pared by 1 base and J by 5 bases, with 18 bases between. There are 17 residues in the CDR3. Per the germline V gene, CDR1 is KGHSH and CDR2 is LQKENI.

The J gene is TRBJ2-3, the V gene TRBV3-1 (or the pseudogene TRBV3-2); TRBD1 agrees at 8 bases. This CDR3 has 18 residues. The trim removed 4 bases at V and 7 bases at J, leaving 19 bases unmatched. Per germline, CDR1 LGHDT and CDR2 YNNKEL (reference sequence). CDR3 region: CASSLLNSGGPGKYTQYF. The CDR3 coding sequence is TGTGCCAGCAGCCTACTAAACTCAGGGGGCCCGGGGAAGTATACGCAGTATTTT.

V gene TRBV27 combines with J gene TRBJ1-2, with 9 nucleotides matching TRBD1. Germline values: CDR1 MNHEY, CDR2 SMNVEV (reference sequence). V gave up 2 bases and J gave up 3 bases; unmatched junction bases: 10. This CDR3 is built from 17 residues. The CDR3 DNA is TGTGCCAGCAGTTTAACTCCGGGACAGGGCATGTACTATGGCTACACCTTC. It is translated as CASSLTPGQGMYYGYTF.